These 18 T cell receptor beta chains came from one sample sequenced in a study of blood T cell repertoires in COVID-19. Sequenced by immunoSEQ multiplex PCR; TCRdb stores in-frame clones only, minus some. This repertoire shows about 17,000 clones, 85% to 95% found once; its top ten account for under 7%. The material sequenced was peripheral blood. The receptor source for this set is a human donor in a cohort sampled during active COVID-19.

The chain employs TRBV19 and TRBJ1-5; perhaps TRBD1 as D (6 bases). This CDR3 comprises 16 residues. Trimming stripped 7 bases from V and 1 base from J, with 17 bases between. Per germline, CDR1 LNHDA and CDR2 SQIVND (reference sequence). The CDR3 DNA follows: TGTGCCAGTACCATCGGGGGGAGGGGGAGCAATCAGCCCCAGCATTTT. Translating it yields CASTIGGRGSNQPQHF. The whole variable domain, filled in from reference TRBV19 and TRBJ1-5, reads DGGITQSPKYLFRKEGQNVTLSCEQNLNHDAMYWYRQDPGQGLRLIYYSQIVNDFQKGDIAEGYSVSREKKESFPLTVTSAQKNPTAFYLCASTIGGRGSNQPQHFGDGTRLSIL.

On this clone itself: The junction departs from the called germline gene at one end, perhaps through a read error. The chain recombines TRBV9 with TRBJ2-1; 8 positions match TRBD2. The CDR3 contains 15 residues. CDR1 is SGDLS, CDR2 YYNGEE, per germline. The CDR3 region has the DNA TGTGCCAGCAGCGTTAGTGCGGGGGGCTACTATGAGCAGTTCTTC. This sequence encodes CASSVSAGGYYEQFF.

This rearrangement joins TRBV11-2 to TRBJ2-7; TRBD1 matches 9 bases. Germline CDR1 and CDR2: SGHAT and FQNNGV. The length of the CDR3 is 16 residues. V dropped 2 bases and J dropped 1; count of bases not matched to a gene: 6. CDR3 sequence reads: CASSLLGTGRSYEQYF. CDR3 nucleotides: TGTGCCAGCAGCTTACTCGGGACAGGGCGATCCTACGAGCAGTACTTC.

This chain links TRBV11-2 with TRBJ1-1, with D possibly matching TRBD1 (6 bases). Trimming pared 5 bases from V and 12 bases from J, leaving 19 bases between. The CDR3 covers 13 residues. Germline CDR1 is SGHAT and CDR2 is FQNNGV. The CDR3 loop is CASSGNDRFGTFF. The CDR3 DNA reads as TGTGCCAGCAGCGGGAACGACAGGTTTGGTACTTTCTTT.

As DNA, the CDR3 is TGCAGCGTTGAAGACACAGGGATTGGTGGCTACACCTTC. It codes for CSVEDTGIGGYTF. The chain couples TRBV29-1 to TRBJ1-2; maybe TRBD1 (6 bases). Deletions cut 0 bases from V and 7 bases from J, with 12 bases between. Germline CDR1 SQVTM, CDR2 ANQGSEA. The CDR3 runs to 13 residues.

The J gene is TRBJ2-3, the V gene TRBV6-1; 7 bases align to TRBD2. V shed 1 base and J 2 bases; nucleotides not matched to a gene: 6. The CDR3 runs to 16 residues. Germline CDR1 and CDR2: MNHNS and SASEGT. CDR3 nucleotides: TGTGCCAGCAGTGAAGGGCAGCGGGGATCCACAGATACGCAGTATTTT. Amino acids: CASSEGQRGSTDTQYF.

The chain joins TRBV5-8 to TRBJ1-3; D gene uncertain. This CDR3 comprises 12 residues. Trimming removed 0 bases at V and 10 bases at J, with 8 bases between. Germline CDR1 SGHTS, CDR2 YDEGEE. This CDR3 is CASSLGGATIYF. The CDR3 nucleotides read TGTGCCAGCAGCTTGGGGGGAGCAACCATATATTTT.

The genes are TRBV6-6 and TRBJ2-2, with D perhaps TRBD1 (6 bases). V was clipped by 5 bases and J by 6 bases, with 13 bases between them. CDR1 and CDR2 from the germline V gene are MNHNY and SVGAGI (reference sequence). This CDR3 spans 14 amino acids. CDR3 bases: TGTGCCAGCAGTCCTCGAACAGGGTCCGGGGAGCTGTTTTTT. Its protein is CASSPRTGSGELFF.

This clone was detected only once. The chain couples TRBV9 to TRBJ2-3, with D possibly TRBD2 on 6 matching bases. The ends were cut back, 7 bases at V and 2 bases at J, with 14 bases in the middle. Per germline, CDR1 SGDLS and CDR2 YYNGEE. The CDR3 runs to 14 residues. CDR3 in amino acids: CASGPGLFTDTQYF. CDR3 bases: TGTGCCAGCGGACCCGGACTATTCACAGATACGCAGTATTTT.

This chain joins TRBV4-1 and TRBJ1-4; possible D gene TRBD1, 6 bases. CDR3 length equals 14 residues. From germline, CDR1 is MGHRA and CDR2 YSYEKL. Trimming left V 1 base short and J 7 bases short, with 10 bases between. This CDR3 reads CASSQVTGSEKLFF. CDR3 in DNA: TGCGCCAGCAGCCAAGTTACAGGGAGTGAAAAACTGTTTTTT.

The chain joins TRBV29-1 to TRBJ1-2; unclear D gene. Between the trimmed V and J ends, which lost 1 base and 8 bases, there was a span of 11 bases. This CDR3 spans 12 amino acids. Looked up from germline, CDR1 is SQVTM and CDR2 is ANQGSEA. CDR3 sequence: CSVEGLGGGYTF. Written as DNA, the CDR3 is TGCAGCGTTGAAGGGCTCGGCGGGGGCTACACCTTC.

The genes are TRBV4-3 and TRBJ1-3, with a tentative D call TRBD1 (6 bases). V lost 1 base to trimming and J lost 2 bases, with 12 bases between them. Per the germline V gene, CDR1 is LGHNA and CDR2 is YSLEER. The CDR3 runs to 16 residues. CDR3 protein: CASSQGHRVAGNTIYF. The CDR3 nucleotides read TGCGCCAGCAGCCAAGGTCACAGGGTTGCTGGAAACACCATATATTTT.

CDR3 bases: TGCGCCAGCAGCTTGGCTTCGGGGATCCCAGATACGCAGTATTTT. Translated: CASSLASGIPDTQYF. The chain links TRBV5-1 to TRBJ2-3; TRBD2 is a possible D gene (5 bases). The CDR3 runs 15 residues. Per the germline V gene, CDR1 is SGHRS and CDR2 is YFSETQ. The V end lost 0 bases, the J end lost 4 bases, and 12 bases lay between the germline ends.

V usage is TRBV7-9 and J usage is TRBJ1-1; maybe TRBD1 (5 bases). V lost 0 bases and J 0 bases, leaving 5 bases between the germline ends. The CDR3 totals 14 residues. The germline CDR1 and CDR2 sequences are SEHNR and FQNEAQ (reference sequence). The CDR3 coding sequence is TGTGCCAGCAGCTTAGCGACAGTGAACACTGAAGCTTTCTTT. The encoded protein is CASSLATVNTEAFF.

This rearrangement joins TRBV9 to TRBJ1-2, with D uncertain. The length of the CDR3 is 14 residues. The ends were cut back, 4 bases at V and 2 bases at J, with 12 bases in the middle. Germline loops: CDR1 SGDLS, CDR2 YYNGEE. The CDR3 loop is CASSPVEANYGYTF. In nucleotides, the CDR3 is TGTGCCAGCAGCCCGGTGGAGGCGAACTATGGCTACACCTTC. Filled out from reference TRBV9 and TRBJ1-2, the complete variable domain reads DSGVTQTPKHLITATGQRVTLRCSPRSGDLSVYWYQQSLDQGLQFLIQYYNGEERAKGNILERFSAQQFPDLHSELNLSSLELGDSALYFCASSPVEANYGYTFGSGTRLTVV.

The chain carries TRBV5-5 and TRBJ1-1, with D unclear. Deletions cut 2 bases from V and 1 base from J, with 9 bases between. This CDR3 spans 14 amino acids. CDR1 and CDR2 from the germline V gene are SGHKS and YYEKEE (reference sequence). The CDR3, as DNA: TGTGCCAGCAGCTTACGTGGAGCGAACACTGAAGCTTTCTTT. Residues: CASSLRGANTEAFF.

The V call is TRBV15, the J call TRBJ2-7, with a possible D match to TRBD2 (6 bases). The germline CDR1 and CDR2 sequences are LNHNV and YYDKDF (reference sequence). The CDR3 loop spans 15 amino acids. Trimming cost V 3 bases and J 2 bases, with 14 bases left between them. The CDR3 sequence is CATSRGDRGTYEQYF. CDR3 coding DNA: TGTGCCACCAGCAGGGGAGATCGGGGGACCTACGAGCAGTACTTC.

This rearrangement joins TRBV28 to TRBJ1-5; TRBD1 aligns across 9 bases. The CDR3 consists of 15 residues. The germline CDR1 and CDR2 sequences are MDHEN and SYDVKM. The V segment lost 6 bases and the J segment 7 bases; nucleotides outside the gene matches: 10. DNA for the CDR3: TGTGCCAGCAGCTGGACAGGGGCAGGTCGGCAGCCCCAGCATTTT. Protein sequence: CASSWTGAGRQPQHF.